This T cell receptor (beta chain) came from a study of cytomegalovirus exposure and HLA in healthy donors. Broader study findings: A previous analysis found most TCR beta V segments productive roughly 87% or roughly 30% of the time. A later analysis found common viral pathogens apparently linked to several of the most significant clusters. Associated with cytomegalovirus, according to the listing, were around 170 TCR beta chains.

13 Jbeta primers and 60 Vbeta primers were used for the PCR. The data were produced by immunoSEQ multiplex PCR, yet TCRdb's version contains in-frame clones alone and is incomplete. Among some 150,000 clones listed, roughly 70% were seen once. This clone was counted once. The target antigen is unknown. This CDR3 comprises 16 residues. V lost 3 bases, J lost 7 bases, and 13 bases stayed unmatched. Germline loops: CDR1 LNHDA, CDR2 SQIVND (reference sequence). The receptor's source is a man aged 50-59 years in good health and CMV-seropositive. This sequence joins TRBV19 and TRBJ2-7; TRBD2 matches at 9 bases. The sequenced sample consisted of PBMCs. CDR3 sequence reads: CASSMRLAGSPGEQYF. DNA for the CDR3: TGTGCCAGTAGTATGCGGCTAGCGGGGTCCCCCGGGGAGCAGTACTTC.